One and the same sample provided the 25 T cell receptor beta chains below, sequenced in a study of cytomegalovirus exposure and HLA in healthy donors. Researchers ran the PCR with 60 Vbeta and 13 Jbeta primers. TCRdb keeps only in-frame clones here, not all; method: immunoSEQ multiplex PCR. The table lists some 84,000 clones, more than 70% of them singletons. Sequences were obtained from PBMCs. The receptor set was obtained from a male donor in good health and CMV-seropositive.

Only a few counts were recorded for this clone. The CDR3 DNA follows: TGTGCCAGCACTGTACTAGCGGGAGGGCCCTACGAGCAGTACTTC. It codes for CASTVLAGGPYEQYF. The chain couples TRBV2 to TRBJ2-7, with TRBD2 matching 13 bases. Per the germline V gene, CDR1 is SNHLY and CDR2 is FYNNEI. This CDR3 has 15 residues. V lost 7 bases, J lost 2 bases, and 5 bases stayed unmatched.

This clone has more than one count but fewer than ten. The V and J genes are TRBV5-6 and TRBJ2-7; no firm D call. The germline V gene has CDR1 SGHDT and CDR2 YYEEEE. V was shortened by 3 bases and J by 2 bases, with 9 bases between the two germline ends. The CDR3 covers 13 residues. The CDR3, as DNA: TGTGCCAGCAGCTACGTGAGGACCTACGAGCAGTACTTC. Translating it yields CASSYVRTYEQYF.

V usage is TRBV4-3 and J usage is TRBJ2-6; D possibly corresponds to TRBD1 (5 bases). This CDR3 spans 19 amino acids. The V end lost 3 bases, the J end lost 0 bases, and 18 bases lay between the germline ends. Per the germline V gene, CDR1 is LGHNA and CDR2 is YSLEER. CDR3 in DNA: TGCGCCAGCAGCCAGTGGTATCAGGGTTTTGCCTCTGGGGCCAACGTCCTGACTTTC. Its protein is CASSQWYQGFASGANVLTF.

J is TRBJ2-3 and V is TRBV7-2; D is possibly TRBD2 (6 bases). The germline V gene encodes CDR1 SGHTA and CDR2 FQGNSA. This CDR3 region has 18 residues. V lost 1 base to trimming and J lost 6 bases, with 23 bases between them. The CDR3, as DNA: TGTGCCAGCAGCTTAGTGGGAAGACTAGGATGGGGCAGGGATACGCAGTATTTT. This sequence encodes CASSLVGRLGWGRDTQYF.

This chain links TRBV9 with TRBJ2-7; the D is unclear. CDR1 is SGDLS and CDR2 is YYNGEE in the germline V gene. The V and J ends lost 0 bases and 1 base respectively, with 8 bases between them. The CDR3 covers 14 residues. As DNA, the CDR3 is TGTGCCAGCAGCGTAGGTGACATTTCCTACGAGCAGTACTTC. It encodes CASSVGDISYEQYF.

This chain connects TRBV2 to TRBJ2-3, with 8 bases aligning to TRBD2. Germline V gives CDR1 SNHLY, CDR2 FYNNEI. The ends lost 7 bases at V and 0 bases at J; junction bases unmatched: 6. The CDR3 totals 15 residues. The CDR3 reads CASTELAASTDTQYF. In DNA, the CDR3 is TGTGCCAGCACCGAACTAGCGGCTAGCACAGATACGCAGTATTTT.

This clone was seen a few times. This chain's CDR3 is CASSGTGQAYEQYF. CDR3 nucleotide sequence: TGTGCCAGCAGCGGTACGGGACAGGCCTACGAGCAGTACTTC. The chain combines TRBV7-9 with TRBJ2-7; 8 bases are a match to TRBD1. V trimming: 5 bases; J trimming: 2 bases; junction bases outside the gene matches: 5. This CDR3 region has 14 residues. Looked up from germline, CDR1 is SEHNR and CDR2 is FQNEAQ (reference sequence).

V and J are TRBV28 and TRBJ1-1; D is uncertain. V lost 5 bases and J lost 4, with 14 bases in between. This CDR3 contains 14 residues. From germline, CDR1 is MDHEN and CDR2 SYDVKM. CDR3 nucleotides: TGTGCCAGCAGTAGCCCCTGGGAGGGCACTGAAGCTTTCTTT. Amino acids: CASSSPWEGTEAFF.

The V and J genes are TRBV5-1 and TRBJ1-1; 7 bases fit TRBD1. The germline gives CDR1 SGHRS, CDR2 YFSETQ. This CDR3 has 20 residues. The trim removed 0 bases at V and 0 bases at J, leaving 17 bases unmatched. The CDR3 DNA is TGCGCCAGCAGCTTGGCCGGGACAGCCGAATCCGCGTTAATGAACACTGAAGCTTTCTTT. It codes for CASSLAGTAESALMNTEAFF. Supplemented by reference TRBV5-1 and TRBJ1-1, the full variable domain reads KAGVTQTPRYLIKTRGQQVTLSCSPISGHRSVSWYQQTPGQGLQFLFEYFSETQRNKGNFPGRFSGRQFSNSRSEMNVSTLELGDSALYLCASSLAGTAESALMNTEAFFGQGTRLTVV.

CDR3: CAITTTHTGELFF. The CDR3 DNA follows: TGTGCCATCACGACTACCCACACCGGGGAGCTGTTTTTT. The chain is built from TRBV10-3 and TRBJ2-2; maybe TRBD2 (5 bases). Trimming shortened V by 7 bases and J by 3 bases, and 9 bases separated the two germline ends. This CDR3 is built from 13 residues. The germline V gene encodes CDR1 ENHRY and CDR2 SYGVKD.

Of note for this clone: Mismatch with germline at one junction end may stem from a read error. The chain uses TRBV28 and TRBJ1-5; D not resolved. Germline values: CDR1 MDHEN, CDR2 SYDVKM. The CDR3 loop spans 16 amino acids. This CDR3 reads CASTDWRLPDNQPQHF. The CDR3 DNA reads as TGTGCGAGCACCGATTGGCGGCTTCCGGACAATCAGCCCCAGCATTTT.

This clone was counted a single time. The V gene is TRBV19, the J gene TRBJ2-7; D is undetermined. V was shortened by 1 base and J by 4 bases, with 14 bases between the two germline ends. From germline, CDR1 is LNHDA and CDR2 SQIVND (reference sequence). The length of the CDR3 is 15 residues. CDR3 DNA: TGTGCCAGTAGTATAGGTAAAACAGCTACTTACGAGCAGTACTTC. Protein sequence: CASSIGKTATYEQYF.

The chain employs TRBV5-1 and TRBJ2-5, with 11 bases that match TRBD1. V lost 3 bases, J lost 3 bases, and 1 base stayed unmatched. This CDR3 region has 14 residues. Germline V gene data show CDR1 as SGHRS and CDR2 as YFSETQ. CDR3 nucleotides: TGCGCCAGCAGCTCGGGACAGGGGGAAGAGACCCAGTACTTC. Translating gives CASSSGQGEETQYF.

This clone was observed a handful of times. The chain combines TRBV15 with TRBJ1-1; maybe TRBD1 (5 bases). The CDR3 is 17 residues long. The germline gives CDR1 LNHNV, CDR2 YYDKDF (reference sequence). Trimming took 1 base from V and 1 from J, leaving 16 bases between them. The CDR3 nucleotides are TGTGCCACCAGCAGAGTAGTCGCAGGGATTGGGAACACTGAAGCTTTCTTT. This codes for CATSRVVAGIGNTEAFF. Supplemented by reference TRBV15 and TRBJ1-1, the full variable domain reads DAMVIQNPRYQVTQFGKPVTLSCSQTLNHNVMYWYQQKSSQAPKLLFHYYDKDFNNEADTPDNFQSRRPNTSFCFLDIRSPGLGDTAMYLCATSRVVAGIGNTEAFFGQGTRLTVV.

The CDR3 protein is CASSLRVEQFF. Written as DNA, the CDR3 is TGTGCCAGCAGCTTAAGAGTAGAGCAGTTCTTC. This chain uses TRBV7-3 with TRBJ2-1; D call uncertain. V was shortened by 1 base and J by 10 bases, with 5 bases between the two germline ends. CDR3 length equals 11 residues. CDR1 and CDR2 (germline): SGHTA, FQGTGA. The full variable domain, in which reference TRBV7-3 and TRBJ2-1 provide the parts outside the CDR3, is GAGVSQTPSNKVTEKGKYVELRCDPISGHTALYWYRQSLGQGPEFLIYFQGTGAADDSGLPNDRFFAVRPEGSVSTLKIQRTERGDSAVYLCASSLRVEQFFGPGTRLTVL.

This clone was seen just once. This rearrangement joins TRBV27 to TRBJ2-5; weak D call: TRBD2 (6 bases). This CDR3 has 14 residues. V was shortened by 10 bases and J by 2 bases, with 17 bases between the two germline ends. Germline V gives CDR1 MNHEY, CDR2 SMNVEV (reference sequence). Written as DNA, the CDR3 is TGTGCCACCAGGGTGGGAGGCCCTCAAGAGACCCAGTACTTC. Translation: CATRVGGPQETQYF.

The sample holds one count of this clone. The chain carries TRBV7-2 and TRBJ2-7; 9 positions agree with TRBD2. Germline CDR1 and CDR2: SGHTA and FQGNSA. With V trimmed by 5 bases and J by 2 bases, 7 bases remained unmatched. The CDR3 has 15 amino acids. In DNA, the CDR3 is TGTGCCAGCAGCCTTACTAGCGGGCCTCCCTACGAGCAGTACTTC. Amino acids: CASSLTSGPPYEQYF.

The V gene is TRBV5-4, the J gene TRBJ2-3; 9 nucleotides agree with TRBD2. Germline loops: CDR1 SGHNT, CDR2 YYREEE (reference sequence). Trimming cost V 6 bases and J 9 bases; bases outside gene matches: 14. This CDR3 spans 15 amino acids. The CDR3 sequence is CASTLTSGNILTQYF. The CDR3 DNA sequence: TGTGCCAGCACCCTGACTAGCGGTAATATTCTAACGCAGTATTTT.

The chain joins TRBV5-4 to TRBJ2-1; 7 bases are a match to TRBD1. Per germline, CDR1 SGHNT and CDR2 YYREEE (reference sequence). CDR3 length equals 15 residues. V was pared by 0 bases and J by 7 bases, with 7 bases of the junction left unmatched. The CDR3 DNA is TGTGCCAGCAGCTTGGGTAGACAGGGCCCGAATGAGCAGTTCTTC. It translates to CASSLGRQGPNEQFF.

V is TRBV6-1 and J is TRBJ1-5; TRBD1 might be the D (6 bases). The ends were cut back, 8 bases at V and 5 bases at J, with 16 bases in the middle. CDR1 and CDR2 from the germline V gene are MNHNS and SASEGT. The CDR3 is 14 residues long. For the CDR3, the DNA is TGTGCCAGCGACTCCAGGGGAGGGGATCAGCCCCAGCATTTT. Translating it yields CASDSRGGDQPQHF.

Remarks on this clone: The same CDR3 also results from other DNA sequences found in this sample. This sequence joins TRBV9 and TRBJ2-2, with 10 nucleotides matching TRBD2. The germline CDR1 and CDR2 sequences are SGDLS and YYNGEE. This CDR3 has 16 amino acids. V lost 0 bases, J lost 1 base, and 0 bases stayed unmatched. The CDR3 sequence is CASSVGLAGNTGELFF. As DNA, the CDR3 is TGTGCCAGCAGCGTAGGACTAGCGGGGAACACCGGGGAGCTGTTTTTT.

This sequence joins TRBV27 and TRBJ1-1; a weak D match, TRBD1 (5 bases). CDR1 is MNHEY and CDR2 is SMNVEV in the germline V gene (reference sequence). Trimming shortened V by 4 bases and J by 4 bases, and 10 bases separated the two germline ends. The CDR3 has 13 amino acids. This CDR3 reads CASSYGRGTEAFF. The CDR3 DNA follows: TGTGCCAGCAGTTACGGAAGGGGCACTGAAGCTTTCTTT.

This sequence joins TRBV5-4 and TRBJ2-1, with 12 nucleotides matching TRBD1. This CDR3 region has 16 residues. V lost 4 bases and J lost 10; bases outside the gene matches: 12. CDR1 is SGHNT and CDR2 is YYREEE in the germline V gene (reference sequence). DNA of the CDR3: TGTGCCAGCAGCAGCACGGGACAGGGGGCAGGGCGGGAGCAGTTCTTC. Translation: CASSSTGQGAGREQFF.

J is TRBJ1-1 and V is TRBV19, with 7 nucleotides matching TRBD1. The CDR3 has 15 amino acids. V was pared by 5 bases and J by 4 bases, with 10 bases of the junction left unmatched. Germline CDR1 reads LNHDA; CDR2 reads SQIVND (reference sequence). The CDR3: CASSLTATGVTEAFF. The CDR3 DNA is TGTGCCAGTAGTTTAACCGCCACAGGGGTCACTGAAGCTTTCTTT.

The chain joins TRBV10-3 to TRBJ1-2, with 8 nucleotides matching TRBD1. This CDR3 comprises 15 residues. V lost 3 bases to trimming and J lost 6 bases; unmatched junction nucleotides: 9. Germline V gives CDR1 ENHRY, CDR2 SYGVKD. CDR3 bases: TGTGCCATCAGTGACTCTCCGGGACAGGACGATGGCTACACCTTC. As protein: CAISDSPGQDDGYTF.